The 24 T cell receptor beta chains below come from one sample, sequenced in a study of blood T cell repertoires in COVID-19. TCRdb keeps only in-frame clones here, not all; method: immunoSEQ multiplex PCR. Seen here are about 220,000 clones, approximately 81% observed once, and the top ten hold 2.9%. Sequencing used peripheral blood. These receptors were collected from a man aged 45 to 65 who had recovered from COVID-19.

This chain connects TRBV28 to TRBJ2-7; TRBD1 aligns across 9 bases. Germline V gene data show CDR1 as MDHEN and CDR2 as SYDVKM. This CDR3 has 15 amino acids. V lost 6 bases, J lost 3 bases, and 9 bases stayed unmatched. The CDR3 nucleotides read TGTGCCAGCAGACAGCCGGGACAGGGAAACTACGAGCAGTACTTC. Its protein is CASRQPGQGNYEQYF.

This clone was detected a few times. The chain carries TRBV19 and TRBJ2-1, with 10 bases matching TRBD2. Looked up from germline, CDR1 is LNHDA and CDR2 is SQIVND (reference sequence). This CDR3 comprises 17 residues. Trimming at V came to 7 bases and at J to 0 bases, leaving 9 bases not matched to a gene. The CDR3 bases are TGTGCCAGTACCCCGACTAGCGGGTGGAGCTCCTACAATGAGCAGTTCTTC. Protein: CASTPTSGWSSYNEQFF.

This chain links TRBV15 with TRBJ1-5; a weak D match, TRBD1 (6 bases). Between the trimmed V and J ends, which lost 5 bases and 3 bases, there was a span of 17 bases. Germline CDR1 reads LNHNV; CDR2 reads YYDKDF (reference sequence). This CDR3 is built from 16 residues. The CDR3 coding sequence is TGTGCCACCAGCCTCCGTCACAGGGCCCTCAATCAGCCCCAGCATTTT. As protein: CATSLRHRALNQPQHF.

The chain uses TRBV5-4 and TRBJ2-2; possibly TRBD2 for D (6 bases). V was trimmed by 1 base and J by 7 bases, leaving 11 bases between them. The germline gives CDR1 SGHNT, CDR2 YYREEE (reference sequence). This CDR3 comprises 14 residues. The CDR3 DNA sequence: TGTGCCAGCAGCTTGTCGCGGGAACACGGGGAGCTGTTTTTT. It specifies CASSLSREHGELFF.

V gene TRBV28 combines with J gene TRBJ1-1; 8 bases are a match to TRBD1. Germline CDR1 reads MDHEN; CDR2 reads SYDVKM. The CDR3 sequence is 11 residues long. The V segment lost 10 bases and the J segment 4 bases; nucleotides outside the gene matches: 2. The CDR3 loop is CATDRGTEAFF. In DNA, the CDR3 is TGTGCCACCGACAGGGGCACTGAAGCTTTCTTT.

This clone was observed a handful of times. The chain uses TRBV3-1 (or the pseudogene TRBV3-2) and TRBJ1-1; D gene uncertain. Trimming removed 7 bases at V and 1 base at J, with 10 bases between. This CDR3 spans 13 amino acids. Germline CDR1 LGHDT, CDR2 YNNKEL (reference sequence). CDR3: CASTGTTNTEAFF. CDR3 nucleotides: TGTGCCAGCACTGGAACTACGAACACTGAAGCTTTCTTT.

The V gene is TRBV5-1, the J gene TRBJ2-3; 10 bases are a match to TRBD1. V lost 4 bases to trimming and J lost 2 bases; unmatched junction nucleotides: 7. There are 16 residues in the CDR3. Germline V lookup: CDR1 SGHRS, CDR2 YFSETQ. CDR3 in amino acids: CASSRQGADITDTQYF. The CDR3 nucleotides are TGCGCCAGCAGCCGACAGGGGGCGGACATCACAGATACGCAGTATTTT. The full variable domain, its missing parts supplied by reference TRBV5-1 and TRBJ2-3, is KAGVTQTPRYLIKTRGQQVTLSCSPISGHRSVSWYQQTPGQGLQFLFEYFSETQRNKGNFPGRFSGRQFSNSRSEMNVSTLELGDSALYLCASSRQGADITDTQYFGPGTRLTVL.

The chain has TRBV18 and TRBJ2-1; the D gene is possibly TRBD2 (6 bases). V shed 1 base and J shed 2 bases, with 9 bases lying between them. Germline V gene sequence: CDR1 KGHSH, CDR2 LQKENI. The CDR3 is made up of 15 amino acids. The CDR3: CASSPLEGPYNEQFF. DNA for the CDR3: TGTGCCAGCTCACCACTGGAGGGACCCTACAATGAGCAGTTCTTC.

The J gene is TRBJ2-1, the V gene TRBV28; 9 positions match TRBD1. The CDR3 has 16 amino acids. The germline CDR1 and CDR2 sequences are MDHEN and SYDVKM. The J segment lost 4 bases and the V segment lost 5 bases, leaving 9 bases of the junction unmatched. Written as DNA, the CDR3 is TGTGCCAGCAGTGCGGGCGGGACAGGGAGTTACAATGAGCAGTTCTTC. Residues: CASSAGGTGSYNEQFF.

This clone was observed a single time. The chain joins TRBV19 to TRBJ2-1, with 9 nucleotides matching TRBD1. CDR3 length equals 15 residues. The germline gives CDR1 LNHDA, CDR2 SQIVND (reference sequence). Germline trimming cut 5 bases from V and 4 bases from J; bases unmatched to any gene: 6. CDR3 DNA: TGTGCCAGTAGTCCCGACAGGGGGAGTTACAATGAGCAGTTCTTC. Translation gives CASSPDRGSYNEQFF.

The chain joins TRBV4-1 to TRBJ1-2; 8 bases match TRBD1. V dropped 4 bases and J dropped 2; count of bases not matched to a gene: 6. Germline-derived CDR1 and CDR2 are MGHRA and YSYEKL. This CDR3 comprises 15 residues. CDR3 sequence: CASSLETGDNYGYTF. The CDR3 nucleotides read TGCGCCAGCAGCCTCGAGACAGGGGACAACTATGGCTACACCTTC.

The chain uses TRBV2 and TRBJ2-4, with D perhaps TRBD1 (6 bases). V was clipped by 4 bases and J by 7 bases, with 17 bases between them. In germline, CDR1 is SNHLY, CDR2 FYNNEI. The CDR3 has 15 amino acids. The CDR3 spells CASSVLDRINNIQYF. The CDR3 DNA follows: TGTGCCAGCAGTGTTCTTGACAGGATTAATAACATTCAGTACTTC. Looking up the rest from reference TRBV2 and TRBJ2-4 gives the full variable domain: EPEVTQTPSHQVTQMGQEVILRCVPISNHLYFYWYRQILGQKVEFLVSFYNNEISEKSEIFDDQFSVERPDGSNFTLKIRSTKLEDSAMYFCASSVLDRINNIQYFGAGTRLSVL.

The chain uses TRBV2 and TRBJ2-5, with 7 positions matching TRBD2. Germline V gene lookup returns CDR1 SNHLY and CDR2 FYNNEI. The CDR3 spans 14 residues. V shed 6 bases and J 1 base; nucleotides not matched to a gene: 5. The CDR3 bases are TGTGCCAGCAGGGCAAGCGGGATCCAAGAGACCCAGTACTTC. Protein product: CASRASGIQETQYF.

V usage is TRBV29-1 and J usage is TRBJ2-7; 14 bases fit TRBD2. V lost 7 bases to trimming and J lost 6 bases; unmatched junction nucleotides: 5. The CDR3 has 13 residues. Germline assignment: CDR1 SQVTM and CDR2 ANQGSEA. The CDR3 here is CSALTSGRGEQYF. The CDR3 coding sequence is TGCAGCGCACTGACTAGCGGGAGGGGCGAGCAGTACTTC.

This rearrangement joins TRBV30 to TRBJ2-1; 16 bases are shared with TRBD2. The V gene's germline CDR1 is GTSNPN and CDR2 SVGIG (reference sequence). There are 17 residues in the CDR3. With 5 bases clipped from V and 4 bases from J, the junction kept 8 bases outside the gene matches. The CDR3 nucleotides are TGTGCCTGGGGGGGACTAGCGGGAGGGCCGAGATACAATGAGCAGTTCTTC. It is translated as CAWGGLAGGPRYNEQFF.

This clone was observed a few times. CDR3 nucleotides: TGCGCCAGCAGCCAAGAAGGACTAGCGGGAACCGGGGAGCTGTTTTTT. It codes for CASSQEGLAGTGELFF. This rearrangement joins TRBV4-1 to TRBJ2-2, with TRBD2 matching 12 bases. Germline V gene sequence: CDR1 MGHRA, CDR2 YSYEKL. The CDR3 consists of 16 residues. Germline trimming cut 0 bases from V and 5 bases from J; bases unmatched to any gene: 1.

This clone was counted a few times. This chain joins TRBV3-1 (or the pseudogene TRBV3-2) and TRBJ2-7; maybe TRBD1 (6 bases). Between the trimmed V and J ends, which lost 4 bases and 3 bases, there was a span of 13 bases. This CDR3 spans 14 amino acids. The germline V gene encodes CDR1 LGHDT and CDR2 YNNKEL (reference sequence). CDR3 DNA sequence: TGTGCCAGCAGCCTGGACAGTGGATTCTACGAGCAGTACTTC. It yields the protein CASSLDSGFYEQYF.

The J gene is TRBJ1-5, the V gene TRBV15, with a tentative D call TRBD1 (5 bases). The CDR3 sequence is 16 residues long. Germline V CDR1 and CDR2: LNHNV, YYDKDF (reference sequence). V lost 1 base and J 6 bases, leaving 16 bases between the germline ends. This CDR3 is CATSRGGSGGAQPQHF. The CDR3 coding sequence is TGTGCCACCAGCAGAGGGGGCAGCGGGGGAGCTCAGCCCCAGCATTTT.

The sample holds a few counts of this clone. The chain employs TRBV3-1 (or the pseudogene TRBV3-2) and TRBJ2-3, with 7 bases that match TRBD1. The J segment lost 1 base and the V segment lost 5 bases, leaving 9 bases of the junction unmatched. Germline CDR1 and CDR2: LGHDT and YNNKEL (reference sequence). There are 16 residues in the CDR3. Here the CDR3 DNA reads TGTGCCAGCAGCTTCCGACAGGGTGGGGGCACAGATACGCAGTATTTT. This gives the protein CASSFRQGGGTDTQYF.

A single count supports this clone. The J gene is TRBJ1-2, the V gene TRBV28, with D maybe TRBD1 (5 bases). Germline-derived CDR1 and CDR2 are MDHEN and SYDVKM. The CDR3 is 18 residues long. V was shortened by 4 bases and J by 8 bases, with 29 bases between the two germline ends. CDR3 in amino acids: CASSSWGVDTNSHLGYTF. The CDR3 DNA sequence: TGTGCCAGCAGTTCGTGGGGGGTAGACACCAATAGTCATCTGGGCTACACCTTC.

The V gene is TRBV6-5, the J gene TRBJ2-6; D is unclear. V shed 6 bases and J shed 0 bases, with 9 bases lying between them. Germline lookup yields CDR1 MNHEY and CDR2 SVGAGI. The CDR3 runs 15 residues. CDR3 coding DNA: TGTGCCAGCAGCCTAGAGAGCTCTGGGGCCAACGTCCTGACTTTC. Translated, it gives CASSLESSGANVLTF.

The J gene is TRBJ2-2, the V gene TRBV10-2; 7 bases are shared with TRBD2. CDR1 WSHSY and CDR2 SAAADI come from the germline V gene. V was pared by 6 bases and J by 4 bases, with 8 bases of the junction left unmatched. The length of the CDR3 is 15 residues. CDR3 DNA sequence: TGCGCCAGCAGGTTTGGGGGAGGGTCCACCGGGGAGCTGTTTTTT. Protein product: CASRFGGGSTGELFF.

The chain links TRBV6-5 to TRBJ1-6; D is uncertain. CDR1 MNHEY and CDR2 SVGAGI come from the germline V gene. The CDR3 sequence is 15 residues long. Trimming took off 3 bases at V and 7 bases at J, with 13 bases between the two ends. CDR3 DNA: TGTGCCAGCAGTTATTCCTCCGGGAGCAATTCACCCCTCCACTTT. Encoded protein: CASSYSSGSNSPLHF.

This rearrangement joins TRBV29-1 to TRBJ2-5; no definite D call. There are 12 residues in the CDR3. Germline V gene data show CDR1 as SQVTM and CDR2 as ANQGSEA. The V and J ends lost 3 bases and 4 bases respectively, with 9 bases between them. The CDR3 DNA reads TGCAGCGTTGATTTTACCGGAGAGACCCAGTACTTC. Amino acids: CSVDFTGETQYF.